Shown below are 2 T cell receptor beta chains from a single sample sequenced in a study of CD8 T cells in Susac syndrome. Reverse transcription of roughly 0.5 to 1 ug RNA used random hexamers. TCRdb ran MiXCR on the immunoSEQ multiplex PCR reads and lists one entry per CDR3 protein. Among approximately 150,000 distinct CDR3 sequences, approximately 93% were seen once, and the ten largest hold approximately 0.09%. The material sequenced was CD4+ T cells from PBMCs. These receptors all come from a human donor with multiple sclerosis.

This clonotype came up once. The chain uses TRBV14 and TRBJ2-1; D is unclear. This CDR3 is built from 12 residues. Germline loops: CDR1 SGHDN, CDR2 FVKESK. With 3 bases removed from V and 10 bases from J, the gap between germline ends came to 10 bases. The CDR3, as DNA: TGTGCCAGCAGCCAGCGGCACGGAGAGCAGTTCTTC. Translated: CASSQRHGEQFF.

The CDR3 reads CSVEGGARAKNIQYF. The CDR3 DNA is TGCAGCGTTGAAGGAGGGGCTCGAGCCAAAAACATTCAGTACTTC. The gene calls are TRBV29-1 and TRBJ2-4; D assignment may be TRBD1 or TRBD2 (5 bases each). CDR1 is SQVTM, CDR2 ANQGSEA, per germline. CDR3 length: 15 residues. V was pared by 1 base and J by 0 bases, with 10 bases between.